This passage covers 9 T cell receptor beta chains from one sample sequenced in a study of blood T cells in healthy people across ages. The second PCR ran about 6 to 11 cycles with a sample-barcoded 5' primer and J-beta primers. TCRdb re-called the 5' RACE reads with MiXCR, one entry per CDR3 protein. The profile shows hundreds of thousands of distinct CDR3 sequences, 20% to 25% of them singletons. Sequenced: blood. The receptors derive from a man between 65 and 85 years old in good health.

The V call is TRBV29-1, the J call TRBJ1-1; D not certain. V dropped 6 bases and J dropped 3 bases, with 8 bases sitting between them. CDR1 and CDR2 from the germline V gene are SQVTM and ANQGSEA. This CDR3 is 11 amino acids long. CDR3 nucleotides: TGCAGCGTCGCTATAGACACTGAAGCTTTCTTT. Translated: CSVAIDTEAFF.

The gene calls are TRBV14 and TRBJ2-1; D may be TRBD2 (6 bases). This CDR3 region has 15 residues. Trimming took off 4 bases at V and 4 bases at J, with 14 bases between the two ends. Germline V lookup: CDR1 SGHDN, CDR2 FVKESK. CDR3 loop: CASSRDSGGYNEQFF. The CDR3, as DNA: TGTGCCAGCAGCCGGGACTCCGGGGGATACAATGAGCAGTTCTTC.

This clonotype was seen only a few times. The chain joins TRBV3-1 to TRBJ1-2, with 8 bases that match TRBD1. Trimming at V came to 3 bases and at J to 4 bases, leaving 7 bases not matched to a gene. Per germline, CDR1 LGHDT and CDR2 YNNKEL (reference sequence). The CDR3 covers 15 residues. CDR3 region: CASSHPRDRTYGYTF. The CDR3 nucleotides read TGTGCCAGCAGCCACCCCCGGGACAGGACCTATGGCTACACCTTC.

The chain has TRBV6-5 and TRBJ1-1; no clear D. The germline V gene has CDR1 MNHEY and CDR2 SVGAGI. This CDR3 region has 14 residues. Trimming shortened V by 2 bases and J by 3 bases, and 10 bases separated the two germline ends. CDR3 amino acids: CASSYRKGDTEAFF. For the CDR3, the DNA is TGTGCCAGCAGTTACCGGAAGGGCGACACTGAAGCTTTCTTT.

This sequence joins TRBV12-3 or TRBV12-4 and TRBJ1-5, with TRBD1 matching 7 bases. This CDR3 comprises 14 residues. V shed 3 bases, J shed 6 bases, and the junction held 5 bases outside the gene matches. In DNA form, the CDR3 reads TGTGCCAGCAGTTTGACAGGGATCGGTCAGCCCCAGCATTTT. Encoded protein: CASSLTGIGQPQHF.

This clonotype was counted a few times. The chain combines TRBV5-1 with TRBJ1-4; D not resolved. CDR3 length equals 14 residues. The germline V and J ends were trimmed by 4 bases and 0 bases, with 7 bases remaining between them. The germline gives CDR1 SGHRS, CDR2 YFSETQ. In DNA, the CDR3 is TGCGCCAGCAGCGGGCCTCCAACTAATGAAAAACTGTTTTTT. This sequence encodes CASSGPPTNEKLFF.

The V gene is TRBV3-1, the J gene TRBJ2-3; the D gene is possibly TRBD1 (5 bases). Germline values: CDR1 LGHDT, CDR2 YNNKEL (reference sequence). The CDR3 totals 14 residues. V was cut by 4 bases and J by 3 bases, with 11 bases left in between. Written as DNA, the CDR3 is TGTGCCAGCAGCCGCCAGGGAACGACAGATACGCAGTATTTT. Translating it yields CASSRQGTTDTQYF.

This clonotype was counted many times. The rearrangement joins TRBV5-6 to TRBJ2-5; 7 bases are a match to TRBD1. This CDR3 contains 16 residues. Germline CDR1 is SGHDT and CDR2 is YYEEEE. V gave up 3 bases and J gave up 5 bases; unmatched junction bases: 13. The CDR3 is CASSYGRTGWEETQYF. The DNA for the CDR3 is TGTGCCAGCAGCTACGGAAGGACAGGATGGGAGGAGACCCAGTACTTC.

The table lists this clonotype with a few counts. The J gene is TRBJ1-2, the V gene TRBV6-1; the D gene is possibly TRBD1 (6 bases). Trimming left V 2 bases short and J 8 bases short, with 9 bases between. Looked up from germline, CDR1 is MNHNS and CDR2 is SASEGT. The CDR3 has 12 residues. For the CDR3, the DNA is TGTGCCAGCAGTGAAAGGGGACACGGCTACACCTTC. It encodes CASSERGHGYTF.